The 13 T cell receptor beta chains presented below share a single source sample, sequenced in a study of immune cell composition in non-small cell lung cancer. Using immunoSEQ multiplex PCR, the repertoire was profiled, and TCRdb retains in-frame clones only, with some absent. The sample holds thousands of clones; around 67% are singletons and the top ten take 29%. The normal lung sample lay at least 3 cm, and maximally far, from the tumour. Sequenced material: non-adjacent lung tissue. The receptor set was obtained from a human donor with non-small cell lung cancer.

J is TRBJ2-7 and V is TRBV29-1, with a possible D match to TRBD2 (6 bases). Per germline, CDR1 SQVTM and CDR2 ANQGSEA. The CDR3 spans 13 residues. V lost 7 bases and J 2 bases, leaving 15 bases between the germline ends. CDR3 in DNA: TGCAGCGGCGGGACGCAAGACGCCTACGAGCAGTACTTC. Protein: CSGGTQDAYEQYF.

The gene calls are TRBV13 and TRBJ1-1; tentative D call: TRBD1 (6 bases). This CDR3 has 15 residues. V shed 5 bases and J shed 5 bases, with 18 bases lying between them. Germline values: CDR1 PRHDT, CDR2 FYEKMQ (reference sequence). Written as DNA, the CDR3 is TGTGCCAGCAGCGACTCGAGGCGGGGGGCGACTGAAGCTTTCTTT. Translated, it gives CASSDSRRGATEAFF.

The V gene is TRBV4-3, the J gene TRBJ2-2; TRBD1 matches 9 bases. Germline values: CDR1 LGHNA, CDR2 YSLEER. V lost 2 bases and J lost 9; bases outside the gene matches: 4. This CDR3 is built from 14 residues. Written as DNA, the CDR3 is TGCGCCAGCAGCCAACAACAGGGGGCCAGGGAGCTGTTTTTT. Encoded protein: CASSQQQGARELFF.

This clone was observed a few times. This chain connects TRBV28 to TRBJ1-1; the match to TRBD1 covers 7 bases. This CDR3 is 16 amino acids long. The J segment lost 3 bases and the V segment lost 4 bases, leaving 11 bases of the junction unmatched. The germline gives CDR1 MDHEN, CDR2 SYDVKM. This CDR3 reads CASSSRQGPRYTEAFF. CDR3 sequence (DNA): TGTGCCAGCAGTTCTCGACAGGGCCCGAGGTACACTGAAGCTTTCTTT. Full variable domain (remainder filled in from reference TRBV28 and TRBJ1-1): DVKVTQSSRYLVKRTGEKVFLECVQDMDHENMFWYRQDPGLGLRLIYFSYDVKMKEKGDIPEGYSVSREKKERFSLILESASTNQTSMYLCASSSRQGPRYTEAFFGQGTRLTVV.

The chain joins TRBV2 to TRBJ2-1, with D tentatively TRBD2 (5 bases). From germline, CDR1 is SNHLY and CDR2 FYNNEI. The CDR3 covers 15 residues. Trimming cost V 6 bases and J 4 bases, with 16 bases left between them. The CDR3 sequence is CASSLRAERYNEQFF. The CDR3 nucleotides are TGTGCCAGCAGCCTCCGAGCGGAGAGGTACAATGAGCAGTTCTTC.

V gene TRBV29-1 combines with J gene TRBJ2-7; the D gene is possibly TRBD2 (6 bases). V was clipped by 4 bases and J by 6 bases, with 13 bases between them. Germline V lookup: CDR1 SQVTM, CDR2 ANQGSEA. CDR3 length: 12 residues. The CDR3 DNA is TGCAGCGTTGGCGGGGTTCCGGGCGAGCAGTACTTC. Amino acid sequence: CSVGGVPGEQYF.

The rearrangement links TRBV27 to TRBJ2-5, with TRBD1 identical over 9 bases. The junction had 0 bases not matched to a gene; V was cut back by 0 bases and J by 1 base. This CDR3 is 15 amino acids long. Looked up from germline, CDR1 is MNHEY and CDR2 is SMNVEV (reference sequence). The DNA of the CDR3 is TGTGCCAGCAGTTTATCGACAGGGGGCCAAGAGACCCAGTACTTC. Its protein is CASSLSTGGQETQYF.

This chain links TRBV28 with TRBJ1-2; 7 bases agree with TRBD1. There are 14 residues in the CDR3. Germline V CDR1 and CDR2: MDHEN, SYDVKM. Unmatched junction bases numbered 6, after V lost 3 bases and J lost 5 bases. The chain's CDR3 is CASSFLGTDYGYTF. The CDR3 nucleotides read TGTGCCAGCAGTTTCTTAGGGACAGATTATGGCTACACCTTC.

This clone is medium-sized within its sample. CDR3 sequence: CASSETGARDGYTF. Written as DNA, the CDR3 is TGTGCCAGCAGTGAAACAGGCGCCAGGGATGGCTACACCTTC. The chain has TRBV6-1 and TRBJ1-2, with D perhaps TRBD1 (5 bases). Germline assignment: CDR1 MNHNS and CDR2 SASEGT. This CDR3 spans 14 amino acids. V lost 2 bases to trimming and J lost 6 bases, with 13 bases between them.

The CDR3 DNA reads as TGTGCCAGCAGCAAAACAGGGACCACCACAGATACGCAGTATTTT. Protein product: CASSKTGTTTDTQYF. The V gene is TRBV11-2, the J gene TRBJ2-3, with TRBD1 as a possible D gene (6 bases). Germline assignment: CDR1 SGHAT and CDR2 FQNNGV. Trimming took 5 bases from V and 2 from J, leaving 14 bases between them. This CDR3 has 15 residues.

The rearrangement joins TRBV2 to TRBJ1-2; tentative D call: TRBD1 (5 bases). Germline values: CDR1 SNHLY, CDR2 FYNNEI. This CDR3 has 12 amino acids. With 7 bases removed from V and 3 bases from J, the gap between germline ends came to 9 bases. The CDR3 region is CASMGEDYGYTF. In DNA form, the CDR3 reads TGTGCCAGCATGGGGGAGGACTATGGCTACACCTTC.

This clone was detected a few times. This chain joins TRBV6-4 and TRBJ1-2; maybe TRBD1 (5 bases). Germline V CDR1 and CDR2: MRHNA, SNTAGT. V lost 10 bases to trimming and J lost 5 bases, with 17 bases between them. The CDR3 is made up of 13 amino acids. CDR3 region: CATPRQPPYGYTF. The CDR3 nucleotides read TGTGCCACCCCAAGACAGCCACCTTATGGCTACACCTTC.

This chain connects TRBV25-1 to TRBJ1-1; maybe TRBD1 (6 bases). From germline, CDR1 is MGHDK and CDR2 SYGVNS. The CDR3 contains 12 residues. Trimming removed 6 bases from V and 5 bases from J, with 10 bases in between. The CDR3 sequence: CASRTGDTEAFF. DNA for the CDR3: TGTGCCAGCAGGACAGGCGATACTGAAGCTTTCTTT. Full variable domain (missing parts from reference TRBV25-1 and TRBJ1-1): EADIYQTPRYLVIGTGKKITLECSQTMGHDKMYWYQQDPGMELHLIHYSYGVNSTEKGDLSSESTVSRIRTEHFPLTLESARPSHTSQYLCASRTGDTEAFFGQGTRLTVV.